These 3 T cell receptor beta chains share one sample of origin, sequenced in a study of low-dose radiotherapy and immunotherapy resistance in tumors. Time point specified: before trial treatment. Primers used for first-strand cDNA, a TRAV- and TRBV-specific set, covered both alpha and beta chains. It was with a constant-region primer and a V-primer adapter that TCRs were amplified over around 18 PCR cycles. A single record per CDR3 protein comes from TCRdb applying MiXCR to the reads. The sample comprises 35,000 to 50,000 distinct CDR3 sequences, around a third of which are singletons, and 3.5% to 4.5% rests with the top ten. The specimen was PBMCs, collected before treatment. The origin of the receptors is a male donor with gallbladder cancer.

This rearrangement joins TRBV13 to TRBJ1-1; no definite D call. Germline V gene data show CDR1 as PRHDT and CDR2 as FYEKMQ (reference sequence). V was shortened by 5 bases and J by 5 bases, with 18 bases between the two germline ends. The CDR3 runs 15 residues. The CDR3 loop reads CASSQRVGQRTEAFF. The CDR3 DNA reads as TGTGCCAGCAGCCAGAGGGTCGGCCAAAGGACTGAAGCTTTCTTT.

The genes are TRBV5-1 and TRBJ2-1; 7 bases align to TRBD2. Trimming took 4 bases from V and 2 from J; bases not matched to a gene: 9. Germline V gene sequence: CDR1 SGHRS, CDR2 YFSETQ. The CDR3 spans 16 residues. The CDR3 loop reads CASSRRLAATYNEQFF. The CDR3, as DNA: TGCGCCAGCAGCCGACGGCTAGCGGCGACCTACAATGAGCAGTTCTTC. Using reference TRBV5-1 and TRBJ2-1 for the parts outside the CDR3, the full variable domain is KAGVTQTPRYLIKTRGQQVTLSCSPISGHRSVSWYQQTPGQGLQFLFEYFSETQRNKGNFPGRFSGRQFSNSRSEMNVSTLELGDSALYLCASSRRLAATYNEQFFGPGTRLTVL.

V usage is TRBV20-1 and J usage is TRBJ2-7, with D possibly being TRBD1 or TRBD2 (5 bases each). Germline V gene data show CDR1 as DFQATT and CDR2 as SNEGSKA (reference sequence). This CDR3 has 12 residues. V dropped 8 bases and J dropped 3 bases, with 14 bases sitting between them. The CDR3 spells CSSSGASYEQYF. The CDR3 bases are TGCAGTTCTTCCGGGGCCAGCTACGAGCAGTACTTC.